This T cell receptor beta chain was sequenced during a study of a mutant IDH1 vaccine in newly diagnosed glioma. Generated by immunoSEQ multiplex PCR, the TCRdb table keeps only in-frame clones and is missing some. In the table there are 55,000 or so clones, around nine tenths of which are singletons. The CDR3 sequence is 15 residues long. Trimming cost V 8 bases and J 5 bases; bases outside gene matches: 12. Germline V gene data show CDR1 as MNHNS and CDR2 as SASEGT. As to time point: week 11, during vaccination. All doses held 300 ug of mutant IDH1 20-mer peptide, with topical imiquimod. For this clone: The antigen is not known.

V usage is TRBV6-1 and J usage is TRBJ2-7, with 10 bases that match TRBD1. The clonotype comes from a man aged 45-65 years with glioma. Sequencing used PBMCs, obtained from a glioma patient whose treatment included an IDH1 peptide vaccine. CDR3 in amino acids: CASEYATGGPHEQYF. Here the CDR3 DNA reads TGTGCCAGCGAGTACGCGACAGGGGGCCCGCACGAGCAGTACTTC.